Included here is one TCR beta chain sequence, with context. What it binds is not known. TCRdb re-called the 5' RACE reads; every CDR3 protein appears as one record, without DNA. Its clone listing holds 95,000 to 110,000 distinct CDR3 sequences. Germline loops: CDR1 SGHDN, CDR2 FVKESK. The CDR3 spans 14 residues. The sample is drawn from a study of monozygotic twins with inflammatory bowel disease. Study-wide points: Twins with IBD were found to have lower TCRbeta diversity (inverse Simpson) than healthy co-twins.

The chain joins TRBV14 to TRBJ2-7. The clonotype originates from a human donor with ulcerative colitis or Crohn's disease, or a healthy co-twin of an affected twin (not recorded which). Sequencing was performed on blood. The CDR3: CASSQDLVLDEQYF. The full variable domain, completed using reference TRBV14 and TRBJ2-7, is EAGVTQFPSHSVIEKGQTVTLRCDPISGHDNLYWYRRVMGKEIKFLLHFVKESKQDESGMPNNRFLAERTGGTYSTLKVQPAELEDSGVYFCASSQDLVLDEQYFGPGTRLTVT.